This is a list of T cell receptor beta chains from one sample in a study of T cells in localized non-small cell lung cancer. Sequencing used immunoSEQ multiplex PCR; TCRdb keeps in-frame clones, though not all of them. The sample consists of more than 20,000 clones, less than 90% of them appearing once. The material was peripheral blood, obtained before any cancer treatment. All receptors derive from a male donor aged 60 or over with stage I squamous cell lung carcinoma. The CDR3 runs from the conserved cysteine through the conserved F or W. The order of the fields is J gene, D gene, clone size, V gene, CDR3 DNA, CDR3 protein. D genes are given only for firm matches. Rows give clone size only sometimes, using once, few, many, or a class for an expanded clone.

TRBJ1-2	-	few	TRBV7-2	TGTGCCAGCAGCACCCGACAGGTTTTAGGGCATGGCTACACCTTC	CASSTRQVLGHGYTF
TRBJ1-2	-	once	TRBV5-4	TGTGCCAGCAGCCTCGGGGGGTTCGAGGGTAACTATGGCTACACCTTC	CASSLGGFEGNYGYTF
TRBJ1-6	TRBD1	-	TRBV6-6	TGTGCCAGCGATCGGACAGGAGCGTACAATTCACCCCTCCACTTT	CASDRTGAYNSPLHF
TRBJ1-3	TRBD1	-	TRBV19	TGTGCCAGTAGCCTGGACAGGAATGGAAACACCATATATTTT	CASSLDRNGNTIYF
TRBJ1-2	TRBD1	-	TRBV19	TGTGCCAGTCCCGGGACAGGGAATGGCTACACCTTC	CASPGTGNGYTF
TRBJ2-3	-	-	TRBV27	TGTGCCAGCAGGCCAAAGGGTTTTCGGGGCGATACGCAGTATTTT	CASRPKGFRGDTQYF
TRBJ2-2	TRBD2	-	TRBV19	TGTGCCAGTAGTCCCCTAGCGGGAGGGTACACCGGGGAGCTGTTTTTT	CASSPLAGGYTGELFF
TRBJ2-1	-	-	TRBV7-6	TGTGCCAGCAGTGCTACATGGTCCTTGGACAATGAGCAGTTCTTC	CASSATWSLDNEQFF
TRBJ2-7	-	few	TRBV7-2	TGTGCCAGCAGCTGGGAACACGAGCAGTACTTC	CASSWEHEQYF
TRBJ1-1	-	-	TRBV6-5	TGTGCCAGCAGTACTCGGGAGAACACTGAAGCTTTCTTT	CASSTRENTEAFF
TRBJ1-3	-	-	TRBV30	TGTGCCTGGAGTTGGTTGGGGACTGGAAACACCATATATTTT	CAWSWLGTGNTIYF
TRBJ1-2	-	-	TRBV28	TGTGCCGAAGCAGAAGGGGCCTATGGCTACACCTTC	CAEAEGAYGYTF
TRBJ1-2	TRBD1	-	TRBV27	TGTGCCAGCAGCCGGGACAGGGACCTCTATGGCTACACCTTC	CASSRDRDLYGYTF
TRBJ1-1	-	-	TRBV7-9	TGTGCCAGCAGTCGTGGGGCTTTCTTT	CASSRGAFF
TRBJ1-2	-	-	TRBV6-5	TGTGCCAGCAGCCCTGGGGGCGGCTACACCTTC	CASSPGGGYTF
TRBJ2-4	-	-	TRBV5-4	TGTGCCAGCAGCTTGGGGAGGGTAAACATTCAGTACTTC	CASSLGRVNIQYF
TRBJ2-3	TRBD2	-	TRBV4-3	TGCGCCAGCAGCCAAGATGGGAAGCGAGCGGGAGGGGGCACAGATACGCAGTATTTT	CASSQDGKRAGGGTDTQYF
TRBJ1-2	-	-	TRBV5-6	TGTGCCAGCAGCTTGGGGGCCTATGGCTACACCTTC	CASSLGAYGYTF
TRBJ2-1	TRBD2	-	TRBV13	TGTGCCAGCAGCCCCGGGACTAGCGGGAAATACAATGAGCAGTTCTTC	CASSPGTSGKYNEQFF
TRBJ2-5	-	-	TRBV4-1	TGCGCCAGCAGCCAAGATGGTCGGGAGACCCAGTACTTC	CASSQDGRETQYF
TRBJ2-7	-	-	TRBV18	TGTGCCAGCTCACCAGAGACAGTTTCCGAGCAGTACTTC	CASSPETVSEQYF
TRBJ1-6	-	-	TRBV4-3	TGCGCCAGCAGCCAAGATACCGAGACACGGCGAAATTCACCCCTCCACTTT	CASSQDTETRRNSPLHF
TRBJ1-2	TRBD1	-	TRBV5-1	TGCGCCAGCAGCGCAGCCCCCCCTGACAGGGGCTATGGCTACACCTTC	CASSAAPPDRGYGYTF
TRBJ2-7	TRBD1	-	TRBV6-5	TGTGCCAGCAGGGGACAGTCCTACGAGCAGTACTTC	CASRGQSYEQYF
TRBJ2-1	-	-	TRBV7-9	TGTGCCAGCAGTCCCCCGCAGGCCACCTACAATGAGCAGTTCTTC	CASSPPQATYNEQFF
TRBJ1-1	-	-	TRBV6-1	TGTGCCAGCAGCGAAGGGGGGGCTGAAGCTTTCTTT	CASSEGGAEAFF
TRBJ1-5	-	-	TRBV2	TGTGCCAGCAGTGTCGAGGGGGGTAATCAGCCCCAGCATTTT	CASSVEGGNQPQHF
TRBJ1-5	-	few	TRBV5-1	TGCGCCAGCAGCCCGGACGGGATTAATCAGCCCCAGCATTTT	CASSPDGINQPQHF
TRBJ2-5	TRBD2	once	TRBV5-4	TGTGCCAGCAGCTTAGGAGCGGGGGGAATAGAGACCCAGTACTTC	CASSLGAGGIETQYF
TRBJ1-3	-	-	TRBV9	TGTGCCAGCAGCGTAGAGGGGGGTGGTTGGGCCACTTGGAGCTCTGGAAACACCATATATTTT	CASSVEGGGWATWSSGNTIYF
TRBJ2-3	TRBD1	-	TRBV15	TGTGCCACCAGCAGAGTCCAGGGGGCAAAAACAGATACGCAGTATTTT	CATSRVQGAKTDTQYF